A single sample is the source of the 13 T cell receptor beta chains below, sequenced in a study of Ad26.COV2.S vaccination and SARS-CoV-2 variants. Some clones are missing from TCRdb's copy, which holds only in-frame ones; the method was immunoSEQ multiplex PCR. The table lists about 350,000 clones, about 88% of them singletons, with 5.5% to 7% in the top ten. Treatment given: some 19 received Ad26.COV2.S at low or high dose, single or two shots; roughly five received placebo; per-sample allocation not given. Repertoires come from day 63 after the first vaccine or placebo injection. The sample in question was peripheral blood, obtained in a trial of Ad26.COV2.S vaccine versus placebo. Receptors originate from a person between 18 and 59 years old who received the Ad26.COV2.S COVID-19 vaccine or a placebo.

The V and J genes are TRBV9 and TRBJ2-2; D unclear. This CDR3 is built from 15 residues. CDR1 and CDR2 from the germline V gene are SGDLS and YYNGEE. V dropped 1 base and J dropped 4 bases, with 11 bases sitting between them. The CDR3: CASSVSNRVTGELFF. The CDR3 DNA is TGTGCCAGCAGCGTATCGAATCGGGTCACCGGGGAGCTGTTTTTT.

This chain uses TRBV5-4 with TRBJ1-4; 9 positions match TRBD1. Germline lookup yields CDR1 SGHNT and CDR2 YYREEE (reference sequence). J gave up 8 bases and V 4 bases, and 9 bases lay outside the gene matches. This CDR3 is built from 15 residues. CDR3 in DNA: TGTGCCAGCAGCGAGGACAGGGGTGGTTACGAAAAACTGTTTTTT. Encoded protein: CASSEDRGGYEKLFF. Supplemented by reference TRBV5-4 and TRBJ1-4, the full variable domain reads ETGVTQSPTHLIKTRGQQVTLRCSSQSGHNTVSWYQQALGQGPQFIFQYYREEENGRGNFPPRFSGLQFPNYSSELNVNALELDDSALYLCASSEDRGGYEKLFFGSGTQLSVL.

The CDR3 loop is CASSQDRQLFNQPQHF. DNA of the CDR3: TGCGCCAGCAGCCAAGATCGGCAGCTATTCAATCAGCCCCAGCATTTT. The rearrangement links TRBV4-3 to TRBJ1-5; D is unclear. The CDR3 covers 16 residues. Germline V gene data show CDR1 as LGHNA and CDR2 as YSLEER. Trimming took off 0 bases at V and 3 bases at J, with 12 bases between the two ends.

This clone was observed a single time. The V call is TRBV30, the J call TRBJ2-5; the match to TRBD1 covers 8 bases. From germline, CDR1 is GTSNPN and CDR2 SVGIG (reference sequence). This CDR3 contains 14 residues. The V gene end was trimmed by 5 bases and the J gene end by 0 bases; junction bases not matched to a gene: 5. CDR3 amino acids: CAWAGTGDQETQYF. The CDR3 region has the DNA TGTGCCTGGGCCGGGACAGGAGACCAAGAGACCCAGTACTTC.

The chain is built from TRBV6-4 and TRBJ2-3; D is perhaps TRBD1 (6 bases). The CDR3 spans 14 residues. V gave up 0 bases and J gave up 8 bases, with 12 bases separating them. Germline V gene data show CDR1 as MRHNA and CDR2 as SNTAGT. The CDR3 protein is CASSDSGGPATQYF. CDR3 in DNA: TGTGCCAGCAGTGACTCAGGGGGTCCCGCTACGCAGTATTTT.

The CDR3 DNA sequence: TGTGCTAGTGGTTGGTACACCTTC. Protein product: CASGWYTF. V and J are TRBV12-5 and TRBJ1-2; D is ambiguous. The V end lost 4 bases, the J end lost 11 bases, and 2 bases lay between the germline ends. From germline, CDR1 is LGHNT and CDR2 FRNRAP. The CDR3 is 8 amino acids. Together with reference TRBV12-5 and TRBJ1-2, the CDR3 gives the full variable domain: DARVTQTPRHKVTEMGQEVTMRCQPILGHNTVFWYRQTMMQGLELLAYFRNRAPLDDSGMPKDRFSAEMPDATLATLKIQPSEPRDSAVYFCASGWYTFGSGTRLTVV.

The chain joins TRBV11-3 to TRBJ2-1, with a possible D match to TRBD2 (6 bases). The CDR3 extends over 15 amino acids. Trimming shortened V by 5 bases and J by 7 bases, and 18 bases separated the two germline ends. CDR1 is SGHNT and CDR2 is YENEEA in the germline V gene. CDR3 sequence reads: CASSLFGSPGNEQFF. In DNA, the CDR3 is TGTGCCAGCAGCCTATTCGGGAGTCCAGGGAATGAGCAGTTCTTC. The variable domain in full, with the rest retrieved from reference TRBV11-3 and TRBJ2-1, is EAGVVQSPRYKIIEKKQPVAFWCNPISGHNTLYWYLQNLGQGPELLIRYENEEAVDDSQLPKDRFSAERLKGVDSTLKIQPAELGDSAVYLCASSLFGSPGNEQFFGPGTRLTVL.

This chain uses TRBV12-3 or TRBV12-4 with TRBJ1-1; possible D gene TRBD1, 5 bases. V shed 3 bases and J shed 8 bases, with 7 bases lying between them. The CDR3 extends over 11 amino acids. The CDR3 protein is CASSFPGEAFF. The CDR3 DNA sequence: TGTGCCAGCAGTTTCCCAGGGGAAGCTTTCTTT.

This clone was observed once. The chain combines TRBV27 with TRBJ2-5, with D perhaps TRBD2 (6 bases). Germline V lookup: CDR1 MNHEY, CDR2 SMNVEV (reference sequence). The CDR3 runs 10 residues. V dropped 8 bases and J dropped 7 bases, with 8 bases sitting between them. CDR3 nucleotides: TGTGCCAGCGGAGCGGGGACCCAGTACTTC. This gives the protein CASGAGTQYF.

The chain recombines TRBV27 with TRBJ1-1, with 10 bases fitting TRBD1. The CDR3 length is 13 residues. With 6 bases clipped from V and 10 bases from J, the junction kept 8 bases outside the gene matches. Germline V lookup: CDR1 MNHEY, CDR2 SMNVEV (reference sequence). The CDR3 region is CASRTTGGGLAFF. CDR3 nucleotide sequence: TGTGCCAGCAGAACGACAGGGGGCGGTTTAGCTTTCTTT.

The V and J genes are TRBV27 and TRBJ2-3; D ambiguous. The V end was cut by 6 bases, the J end by 4 bases, with 5 bases between. The CDR3 loop spans 11 amino acids. Germline V gene lookup returns CDR1 MNHEY and CDR2 SMNVEV (reference sequence). The CDR3 loop reads CASRTSDTQYF. For the CDR3, the DNA is TGTGCCAGCAGGACGTCAGATACGCAGTATTTT.

J is TRBJ1-3 and V is TRBV30, with D possibly matching TRBD1 (6 bases). Germline V gene data show CDR1 as GTSNPN and CDR2 as SVGIG (reference sequence). Trimming removed 3 bases at V and 3 bases at J, with 21 bases between. The CDR3 extends over 17 amino acids. DNA of the CDR3: TGTGCCTGGAGCCAAGGGGGGGGAGTACGGGTTGGAAACACCATATATTTT. Residues: CAWSQGGGVRVGNTIYF.

The chain carries TRBV5-6 and TRBJ2-7; D ambiguous. Germline-derived CDR1 and CDR2 are SGHDT and YYEEEE. The CDR3 is 15 amino acids. Trimming shortened V by 4 bases and J by 3 bases, and 17 bases separated the two germline ends. The CDR3 sequence: CASSEEITSIYEQYF. DNA for the CDR3: TGTGCCAGCAGCGAGGAAATTACCTCCATCTACGAGCAGTACTTC.